This T cell receptor beta chain was sequenced for a study of identical twins. The study's findings and limits: Invariant MAIT and iNKT cells are populations that could partly confound zero-insertion analyses. Less excess twin sharing appeared in beta out-of-frame sequences.

There are a few counts of this clonotype. No antigen is known for it. The CDR3 loop spans 13 amino acids. Germline V gives CDR1 KGHDR, CDR2 SFDVKD. Trimming removed 7 bases from V and 8 bases from J, with 15 bases in between. TCRdb called the 5' RACE reads again in MiXCR, with one record for every CDR3 protein. Among about 530,000 distinct CDR3 sequences, roughly 15% were seen once, and the ten largest hold 0.44%. These records were also assigned to another study, of yellow fever vaccine responses in identical twins.

Sequencing used CD4+ T cells sorted from blood. The source is a woman younger than 35 in good health. V gene TRBV24-1 combines with J gene TRBJ2-3; D may be TRBD1 or TRBD2 (5 bases each). CDR3 sequence: CATSGDVLGTQYF. The DNA of the CDR3 is TGTGCCACCAGCGGGGACGTTCTCGGTACGCAGTATTTT.